These 19 T cell receptor beta chains came from one sample sequenced in a study of beta chain features in type 1 diabetes. The isolated RNA, all of it, was reverse transcribed, so expressed TCRB transcripts were what got sequenced. Sequencing used immunoSEQ multiplex PCR; TCRdb keeps in-frame clones, though not all of them. Seen here are about 620,000 clones, around 15% observed once, and the top ten hold approximately 0.093%. Material: naive CD4+ T cells from blood. Receptor source: a man younger than 30 in good health.

The chain uses TRBV18 and TRBJ1-6; D call uncertain. The V end was cut by 2 bases, the J end by 5 bases, with 13 bases between. Germline CDR1 is KGHSH and CDR2 is LQKENI. The CDR3 spans 16 residues. This CDR3 reads CASSPSGPLNNSPLHF. As DNA, the CDR3 is TGTGCCAGCTCACCATCCGGCCCGCTAAATAATTCACCCCTCCACTTT.

This clone was seen a few times. The chain uses TRBV11-3 and TRBJ2-1, with a tentative D call TRBD2 (5 bases). Trimming pared 5 bases from V and 0 bases from J, leaving 14 bases between. The CDR3 is 16 amino acids. Germline CDR1 and CDR2: SGHNT and YENEEA. The CDR3 region has the DNA TGTGCCAGCAGCCCCGGTATAGCGCTCTCCTACAATGAGCAGTTCTTC. It codes for CASSPGIALSYNEQFF. The full variable domain, with the rest looked up from reference TRBV11-3 and TRBJ2-1, is EAGVVQSPRYKIIEKKQPVAFWCNPISGHNTLYWYLQNLGQGPELLIRYENEEAVDDSQLPKDRFSAERLKGVDSTLKIQPAELGDSAVYLCASSPGIALSYNEQFFGPGTRLTVL.

J is TRBJ2-1 and V is TRBV27; TRBD2 is a possible D gene (5 bases). The CDR3 is made up of 16 amino acids. The germline V gene has CDR1 MNHEY and CDR2 SMNVEV (reference sequence). Trimming stripped 5 bases from V and 7 bases from J, with 21 bases between. As DNA, the CDR3 is TGTGCCAGCAGTCCACCGAGGGTAACGGGGATAAATGAGCAGTTCTTC. It is translated as CASSPPRVTGINEQFF.

This clone was recorded many times. The V call is TRBV5-4, the J call TRBJ1-5; D is unresolved. V was clipped by 4 bases and J by 7 bases, with 12 bases between them. Looked up from germline, CDR1 is SGHNT and CDR2 is YYREEE (reference sequence). The CDR3 loop spans 13 amino acids. CDR3 region: CASSMRTDQPQHF. In DNA form, the CDR3 reads TGTGCCAGCAGCATGCGGACGGACCAGCCCCAGCATTTT.

This clone was seen a handful of times. Since the CDR3 does not end with the conserved phenylalanine or tryptophan, this likely comes from a read error. It is unclear where the CDR3 begins or ends on the DNA, so no DNA is shown, and the CDR3 is as TCRdb lists it. This chain joins TRBV28 and TRBJ2-7; the listed D gene, TRBD1, was not tested against the DNA. The germline V gene encodes CDR1 MDHEN and CDR2 SYDVKM. The CDR3 region is 13 residues in length, termini included. The chain's CDR3 is CASSFRDGTGRLL.

The V and J genes are TRBV27 and TRBJ1-1, with a tentative D call TRBD1 (5 bases). The CDR3 spans 16 residues. Per the germline V gene, CDR1 is MNHEY and CDR2 is SMNVEV (reference sequence). With 4 bases removed from V and 2 bases from J, the gap between germline ends came to 17 bases. The CDR3 sequence is CASSYLRIRGNTEAFF. DNA of the CDR3: TGTGCCAGCAGTTACCTCCGAATAAGGGGTAACACTGAAGCTTTCTTT.

In DNA, the CDR3 is TGTGCCAGCACCCCTCATTGGACGGTCTACGAGCAGTACTTC. It encodes CASTPHWTVYEQYF. V usage is TRBV28 and J usage is TRBJ2-7; D call uncertain. V was cut by 7 bases and J by 3 bases, with 16 bases left in between. The germline V gene has CDR1 MDHEN and CDR2 SYDVKM. The CDR3 contains 14 residues.

This clone occurred a few times. The rearrangement uses TRBV5-1 and TRBJ2-7; D remains unclear. Trimming cost V 0 bases and J 9 bases, with 16 bases left between them. The germline V gene encodes CDR1 SGHRS and CDR2 YFSETQ. The CDR3 loop spans 14 amino acids. For the CDR3, the DNA is TGCGCCAGCAGCTTGGAGGGCCAGGAACTCAGGCAGTACTTC. Its protein is CASSLEGQELRQYF.

The J gene is TRBJ1-5, the V gene TRBV15, with unresolved D. The V gene lost 1 base and the J gene lost 3 bases, with 7 bases spanning the gap. The CDR3 contains 14 residues. Germline loops: CDR1 LNHNV, CDR2 YYDKDF (reference sequence). The CDR3 sequence is CATSRGVNNQPQHF. CDR3 nucleotide sequence: TGTGCCACCAGCAGAGGAGTGAACAATCAGCCCCAGCATTTT.

V is TRBV6-6 and J is TRBJ2-3; 7 bases align to TRBD2. The CDR3 spans 16 residues. The germline CDR1 and CDR2 sequences are MNHNY and SVGAGI (reference sequence). J lost 0 bases, V lost 7 bases, and 10 bases had no gene match. The DNA for the CDR3 is TGTGCCAGCACCTCCCGCGCGCGGGGGAGCACAGATACGCAGTATTTT. It specifies CASTSRARGSTDTQYF.

The chain combines TRBV7-2 with TRBJ1-5; D is perhaps TRBD1 (5 bases). Trimming took off 2 bases at V and 4 bases at J, with 15 bases between the two ends. The germline V gene encodes CDR1 SGHTA and CDR2 FQGNSA. This CDR3 spans 16 amino acids. CDR3 protein: CASSLSLRQTNQPQHF. CDR3 DNA sequence: TGTGCCAGCAGCTTATCGCTTCGACAGACTAATCAGCCCCAGCATTTT.

This clone showed up just a few times. The CDR3: CASSKRRTGGETQYF. CDR3 nucleotides: TGTGCCAGCAGCAAAAGACGGACAGGGGGGGAGACCCAGTACTTC. The chain uses TRBV7-9 and TRBJ2-5; 10 nucleotides match TRBD1. Germline V gene lookup returns CDR1 SEHNR and CDR2 FQNEAQ (reference sequence). There are 15 residues in the CDR3. V trimming: 5 bases; J trimming: 5 bases; junction bases outside the gene matches: 8.

The chain uses TRBV4-1 and TRBJ2-1; 10 bases align to TRBD2. The length of the CDR3 is 17 residues. Germline CDR1 and CDR2: MGHRA and YSYEKL. The V segment lost 1 base and the J segment 1 base; nucleotides outside the gene matches: 4. CDR3 sequence (DNA): TGCGCCAGCAGCCAAGGACCGACTAGCGGGTCCTACAATGAGCAGTTCTTC. Amino acid sequence: CASSQGPTSGSYNEQFF.

The chain joins TRBV7-3 to TRBJ1-4; no firm D call. Germline CDR1 is SGHTA and CDR2 is FQGTGA. Deletions cut 2 bases from V and 8 bases from J, with 9 bases between. The length of the CDR3 is 13 residues. CDR3 bases: TGTGCCAGCAGCTTAGTTGAAGGAGAAAAACTGTTTTTT. It encodes CASSLVEGEKLFF.

The chain links TRBV9 to TRBJ2-2; no reliable D call. V lost 3 bases and J 4 bases, leaving 13 bases between the germline ends. Looked up from germline, CDR1 is SGDLS and CDR2 is YYNGEE. The CDR3 extends over 15 amino acids. The CDR3 loop reads CASSADPSATGELFF. The CDR3 DNA is TGTGCCAGCAGCGCGGATCCGTCGGCCACCGGGGAGCTGTTTTTT. The full variable domain, completed using reference TRBV9 and TRBJ2-2, is DSGVTQTPKHLITATGQRVTLRCSPRSGDLSVYWYQQSLDQGLQFLIQYYNGEERAKGNILERFSAQQFPDLHSELNLSSLELGDSALYFCASSADPSATGELFFGEGSRLTVL.

As DNA, the CDR3 is TGTGCCAGCAGTTTTCGGGGCGACGCCGGACCCGCTGATACGCAGTATTTT. Translating gives CASSFRGDAGPADTQYF. The chain combines TRBV28 with TRBJ2-3; the D call may be TRBD1 or TRBD2 (5 bases each). Germline assignment: CDR1 MDHEN and CDR2 SYDVKM. The CDR3 consists of 17 residues. V lost 3 bases and J lost 6, with 22 bases in between.

The table lists this clone with a few counts. This rearrangement joins TRBV15 to TRBJ2-7; 10 bases are a match to TRBD2. The germline V gene has CDR1 LNHNV and CDR2 YYDKDF (reference sequence). The CDR3 consists of 14 residues. J gave up 2 bases and V 3 bases, and 1 base lay outside the gene matches. This CDR3 reads CATSRLAGAYEQYF. CDR3 bases: TGTGCCACCAGCAGGCTAGCGGGAGCCTACGAGCAGTACTTC.

A note on this clone: A single base separates this from a much larger clone, so it may be a read error. The chain has TRBV6-1 and TRBJ2-7; the D is unclear. Trimming shortened V by 5 bases and J by 0 bases, and 2 bases separated the two germline ends. The germline CDR1 and CDR2 sequences are MNHNS and SASEGT. CDR3 length equals 11 residues. CDR3 bases: TGTGCCAGCAGTACCTCCTACGAGCAGTACTTC. Amino acids: CASSTSYEQYF.

This chain connects TRBV6-5 to TRBJ1-1, with D perhaps TRBD1 (5 bases). Germline V CDR1 and CDR2: MNHEY, SVGAGI. The CDR3 runs to 15 residues. V shed 6 bases and J shed 1 base, with 15 bases lying between them. The CDR3 DNA reads as TGTGCCAGCAGGTTCTTCGGACACCGGAACACTGAAGCTTTCTTT. Amino acids: CASRFFGHRNTEAFF.